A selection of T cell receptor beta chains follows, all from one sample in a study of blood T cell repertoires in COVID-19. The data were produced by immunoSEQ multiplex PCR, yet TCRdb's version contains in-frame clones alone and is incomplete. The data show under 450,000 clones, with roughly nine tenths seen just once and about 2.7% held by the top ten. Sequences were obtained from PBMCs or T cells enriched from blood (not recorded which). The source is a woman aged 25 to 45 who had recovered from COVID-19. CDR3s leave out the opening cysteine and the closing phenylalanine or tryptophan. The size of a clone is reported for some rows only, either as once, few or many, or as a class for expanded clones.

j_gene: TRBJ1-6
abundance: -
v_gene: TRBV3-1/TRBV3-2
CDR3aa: ASSSQGAGYNSPLH

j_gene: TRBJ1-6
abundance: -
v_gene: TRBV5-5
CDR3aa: ASSRTGGGNSPLH

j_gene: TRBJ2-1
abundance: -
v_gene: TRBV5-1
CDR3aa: ASSPGTGTYNEQF

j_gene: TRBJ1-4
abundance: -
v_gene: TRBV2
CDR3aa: ASSGGQGRATNEKLF

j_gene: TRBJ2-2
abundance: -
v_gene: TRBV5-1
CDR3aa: ASNQGASWELF

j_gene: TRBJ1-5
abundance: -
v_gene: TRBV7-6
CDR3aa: ASSSLPPNSGRQPQH

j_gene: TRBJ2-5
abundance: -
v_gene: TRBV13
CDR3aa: ASSPGQLGQETQY

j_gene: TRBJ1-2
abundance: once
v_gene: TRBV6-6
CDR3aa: ASITTPNYGYT

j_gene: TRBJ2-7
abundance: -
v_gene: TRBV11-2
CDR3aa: ASSLMRGGHISYEQY

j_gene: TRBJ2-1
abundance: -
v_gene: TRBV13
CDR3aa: ASGQGTDEQF

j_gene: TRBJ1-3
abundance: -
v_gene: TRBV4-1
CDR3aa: ASSQDGRGTSSGNTIY

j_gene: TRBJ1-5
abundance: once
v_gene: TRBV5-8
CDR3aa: ASSTGQGSGGQPQH

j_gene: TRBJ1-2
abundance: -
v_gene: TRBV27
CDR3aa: ASRTGGRGYT

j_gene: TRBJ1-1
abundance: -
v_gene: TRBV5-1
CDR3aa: ASSSTTGVNTEAF

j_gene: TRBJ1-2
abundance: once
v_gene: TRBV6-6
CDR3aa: ASSYSGEEGYT